This T cell receptor beta chain is drawn from a study of blood T cell repertoires in COVID-19. Study background: Samples representing acute and convalescent COVID-19 were sourced from the United States, Italy and Spain. The analysed material was cDNA or gDNA that came from T cells, B-cell-depleted T cells, or PBMCs.

V trimming: 0 bases; J trimming: 9 bases; junction bases outside the gene matches: 13. The CDR3 is 17 amino acids. The authors' processing: Nucleated cell number was recorded as an estimate derived from reference gene primer amplification. Only in-frame clones appear in the TCRdb table, and some are missing; sequencing was by immunoSEQ multiplex PCR. That table gives V, J and clone size, and the DNA gave D and trimming. The table has approximately 230,000 clones, about 80% seen once. The source material was peripheral blood. The chain employs TRBV23-1 and TRBJ2-1; 8 nucleotides line up with TRBD2. TRBV23-1 is reported as an ORF; its role is uncertain. The clonotype was recovered from a woman at least 80 years old with active or convalescent COVID-19. The CDR3, as DNA: TGCGCCAGCAGTCAATCGTTGTGGGCTAGCGGGTGGGGTGAGCAGTTCTTC. As protein: CASSQSLWASGWGEQFF.